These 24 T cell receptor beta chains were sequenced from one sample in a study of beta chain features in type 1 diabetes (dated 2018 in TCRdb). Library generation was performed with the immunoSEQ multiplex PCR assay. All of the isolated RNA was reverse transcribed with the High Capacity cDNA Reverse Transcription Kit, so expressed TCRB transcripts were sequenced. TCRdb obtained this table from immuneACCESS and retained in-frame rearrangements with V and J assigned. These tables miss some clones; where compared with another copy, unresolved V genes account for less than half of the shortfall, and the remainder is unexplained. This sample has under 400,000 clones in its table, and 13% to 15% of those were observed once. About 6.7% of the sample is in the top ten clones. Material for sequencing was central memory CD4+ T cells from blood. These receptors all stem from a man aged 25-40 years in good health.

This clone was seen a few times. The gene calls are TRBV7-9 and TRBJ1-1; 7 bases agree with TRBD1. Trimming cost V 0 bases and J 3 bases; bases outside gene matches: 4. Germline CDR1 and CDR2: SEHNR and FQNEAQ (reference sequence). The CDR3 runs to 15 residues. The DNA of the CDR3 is TGTGCCAGCAGCTTAGCGGACAGGTTGGACACTGAAGCTTTCTTT. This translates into CASSLADRLDTEAFF.

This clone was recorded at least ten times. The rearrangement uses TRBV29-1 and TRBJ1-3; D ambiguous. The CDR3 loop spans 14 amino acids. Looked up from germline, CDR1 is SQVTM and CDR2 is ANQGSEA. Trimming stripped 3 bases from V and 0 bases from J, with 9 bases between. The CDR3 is CSVDEPRSGNTIYF. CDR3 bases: TGCAGCGTTGATGAGCCTCGCTCTGGAAACACCATATATTTT.

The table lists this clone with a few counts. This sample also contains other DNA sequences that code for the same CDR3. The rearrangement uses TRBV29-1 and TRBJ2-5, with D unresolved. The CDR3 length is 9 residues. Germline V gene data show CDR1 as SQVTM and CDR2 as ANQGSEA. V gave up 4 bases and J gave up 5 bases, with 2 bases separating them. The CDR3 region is CSVGETQYF. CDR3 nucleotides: TGCAGCGTTGGGGAGACCCAGTACTTC.

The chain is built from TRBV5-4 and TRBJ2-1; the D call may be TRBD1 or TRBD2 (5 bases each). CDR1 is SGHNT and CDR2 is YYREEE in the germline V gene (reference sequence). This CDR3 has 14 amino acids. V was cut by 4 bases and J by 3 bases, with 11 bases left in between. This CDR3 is CASSRGTGYNEQFF. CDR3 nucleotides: TGTGCCAGCAGCCGTGGGACGGGCTACAATGAGCAGTTCTTC.

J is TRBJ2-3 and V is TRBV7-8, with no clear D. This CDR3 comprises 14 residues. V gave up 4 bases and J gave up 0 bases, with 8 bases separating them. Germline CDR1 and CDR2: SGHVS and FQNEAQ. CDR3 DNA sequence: TGTGCCAGCAGCTCCCGAGTTAGCACAGATACGCAGTATTTT. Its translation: CASSSRVSTDTQYF.

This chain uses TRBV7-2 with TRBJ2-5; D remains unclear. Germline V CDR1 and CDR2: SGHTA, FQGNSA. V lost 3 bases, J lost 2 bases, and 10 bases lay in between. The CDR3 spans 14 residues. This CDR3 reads CASSFFGLQETQYF. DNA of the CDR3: TGTGCCAGCAGCTTTTTCGGATTACAAGAGACCCAGTACTTC. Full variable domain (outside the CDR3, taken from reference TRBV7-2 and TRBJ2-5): GAGVSQSPSNKVTEKGKDVELRCDPISGHTALYWYRQSLGQGLEFLIYFQGNSAPDKSGLPSDRFSAERTGGSVSTLTIQRTQQEDSAVYLCASSFFGLQETQYFGPGTRLLVL.

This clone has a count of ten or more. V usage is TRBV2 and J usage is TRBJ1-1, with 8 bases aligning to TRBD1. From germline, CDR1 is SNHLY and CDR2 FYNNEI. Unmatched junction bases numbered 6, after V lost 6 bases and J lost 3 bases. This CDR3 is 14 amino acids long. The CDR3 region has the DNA TGTGCCAGCAGCCGAGGGGACAGGCACACTGAAGCTTTCTTT. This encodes CASSRGDRHTEAFF.

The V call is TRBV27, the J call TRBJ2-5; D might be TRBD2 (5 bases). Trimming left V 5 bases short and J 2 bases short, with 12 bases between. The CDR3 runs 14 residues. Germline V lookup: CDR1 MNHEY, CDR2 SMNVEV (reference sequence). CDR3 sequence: CASSPWERQETQYF. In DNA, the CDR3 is TGTGCCAGCAGTCCGTGGGAGCGGCAAGAGACCCAGTACTTC.

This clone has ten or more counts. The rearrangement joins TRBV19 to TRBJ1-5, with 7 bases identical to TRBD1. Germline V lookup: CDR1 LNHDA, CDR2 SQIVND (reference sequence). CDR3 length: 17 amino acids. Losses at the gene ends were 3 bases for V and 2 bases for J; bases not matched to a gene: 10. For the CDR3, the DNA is TGTGCCAGTAGTATCGGGGGAGGGGGCATCGGCAATCAGCCCCAGCATTTT. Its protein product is CASSIGGGGIGNQPQHF.

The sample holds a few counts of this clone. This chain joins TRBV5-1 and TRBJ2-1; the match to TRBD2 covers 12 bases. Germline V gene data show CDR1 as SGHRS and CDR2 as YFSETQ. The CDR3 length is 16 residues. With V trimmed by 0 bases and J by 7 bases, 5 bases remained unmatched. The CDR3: CASSLAVTSGSNEQFF. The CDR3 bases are TGCGCCAGCAGCTTGGCTGTGACTAGCGGGAGTAATGAGCAGTTCTTC. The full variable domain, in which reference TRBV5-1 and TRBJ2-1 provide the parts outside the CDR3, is KAGVTQTPRYLIKTRGQQVTLSCSPISGHRSVSWYQQTPGQGLQFLFEYFSETQRNKGNFPGRFSGRQFSNSRSEMNVSTLELGDSALYLCASSLAVTSGSNEQFFGPGTRLTVL.

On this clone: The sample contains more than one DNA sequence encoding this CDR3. CDR3 amino acids: CASSYNGGDTQYF. Here the CDR3 DNA reads TGTGCCAGCAGTTACAATGGTGGAGATACGCAGTATTTT. The chain couples TRBV6-5 to TRBJ2-3; no clear D gene. Trimming left V 2 bases short and J 5 bases short, with 8 bases between. In germline, CDR1 is MNHEY, CDR2 SVGAGI. The CDR3 has 13 amino acids.

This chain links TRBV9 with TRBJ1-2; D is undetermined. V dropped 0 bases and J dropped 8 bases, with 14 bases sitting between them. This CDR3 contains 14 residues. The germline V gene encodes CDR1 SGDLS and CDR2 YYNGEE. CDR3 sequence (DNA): TGTGCCAGCAGCGTAGAATCGGTCCTTTCGGGCTACACCTTC. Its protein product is CASSVESVLSGYTF. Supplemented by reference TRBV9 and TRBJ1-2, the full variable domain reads DSGVTQTPKHLITATGQRVTLRCSPRSGDLSVYWYQQSLDQGLQFLIQYYNGEERAKGNILERFSAQQFPDLHSELNLSSLELGDSALYFCASSVESVLSGYTFGSGTRLTVV.

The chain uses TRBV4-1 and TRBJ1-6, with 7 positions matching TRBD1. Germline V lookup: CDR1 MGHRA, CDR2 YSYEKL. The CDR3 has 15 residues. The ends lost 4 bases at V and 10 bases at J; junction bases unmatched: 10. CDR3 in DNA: TGCGCCAGCAGCCCGACAGGGCAAACGGGGTCACCCCTCCACTTT. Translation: CASSPTGQTGSPLHF.

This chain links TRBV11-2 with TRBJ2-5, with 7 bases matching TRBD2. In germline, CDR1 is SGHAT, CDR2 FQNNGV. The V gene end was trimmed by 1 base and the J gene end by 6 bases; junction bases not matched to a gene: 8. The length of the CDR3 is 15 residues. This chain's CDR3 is CASSLGTSNYQTQYF. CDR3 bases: TGTGCCAGCAGCTTAGGGACTAGTAATTATCAGACCCAGTACTTC.

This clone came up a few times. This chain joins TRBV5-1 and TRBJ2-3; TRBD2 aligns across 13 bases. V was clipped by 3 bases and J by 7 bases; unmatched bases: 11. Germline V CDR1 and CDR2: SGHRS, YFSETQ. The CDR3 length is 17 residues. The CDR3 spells CASSSTMTSGGLYTQYF. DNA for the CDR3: TGCGCCAGCAGCTCGACTATGACTAGCGGGGGGTTATATACGCAGTATTTT.

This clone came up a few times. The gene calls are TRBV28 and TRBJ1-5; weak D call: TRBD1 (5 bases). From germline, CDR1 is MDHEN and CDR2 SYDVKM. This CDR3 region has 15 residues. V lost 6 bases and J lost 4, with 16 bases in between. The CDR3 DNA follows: TGTGCCAGCAGCTCCGGGACGGAGACAAATCAGCCCCAGCATTTT. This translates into CASSSGTETNQPQHF.

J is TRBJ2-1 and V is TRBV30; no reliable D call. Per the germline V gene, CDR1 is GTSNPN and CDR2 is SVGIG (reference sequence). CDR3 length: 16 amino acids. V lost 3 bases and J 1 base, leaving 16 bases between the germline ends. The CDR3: CAWSLFSSTSYNEQFF. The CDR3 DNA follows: TGTGCCTGGAGCTTATTTAGCAGCACGTCCTACAATGAGCAGTTCTTC.

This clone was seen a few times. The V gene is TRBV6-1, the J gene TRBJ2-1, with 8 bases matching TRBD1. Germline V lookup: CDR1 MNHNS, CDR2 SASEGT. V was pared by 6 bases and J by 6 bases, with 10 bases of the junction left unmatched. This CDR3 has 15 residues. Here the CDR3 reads CASSRQGFVSNEQFF. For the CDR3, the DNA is TGTGCCAGCAGCCGACAGGGGTTCGTCAGCAATGAGCAGTTCTTC.

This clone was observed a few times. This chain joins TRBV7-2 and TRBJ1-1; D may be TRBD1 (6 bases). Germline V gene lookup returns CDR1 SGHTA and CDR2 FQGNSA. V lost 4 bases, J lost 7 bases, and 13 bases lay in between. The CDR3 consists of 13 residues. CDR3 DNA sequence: TGTGCCAGCAGCTACCGGGGGCGATTTGAAGCTTTCTTT. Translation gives CASSYRGRFEAFF.

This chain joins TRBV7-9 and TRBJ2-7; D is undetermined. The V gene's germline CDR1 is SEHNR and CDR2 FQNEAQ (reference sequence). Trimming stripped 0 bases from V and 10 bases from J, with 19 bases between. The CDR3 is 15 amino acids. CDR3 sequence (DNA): TGTGCCAGCAGCTTAGCCACGCGTGCTGAGACGAAACAGTACGTC. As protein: CASSLATRAETKQYV.

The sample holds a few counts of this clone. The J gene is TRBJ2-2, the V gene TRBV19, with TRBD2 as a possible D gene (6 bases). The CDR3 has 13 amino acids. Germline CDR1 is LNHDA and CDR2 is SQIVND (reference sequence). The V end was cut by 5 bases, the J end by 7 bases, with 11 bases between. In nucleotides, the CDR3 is TGTGCCAGTAGTTTTCGGGAGTTCGGGGAGCTGTTTTTT. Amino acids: CASSFREFGELFF.

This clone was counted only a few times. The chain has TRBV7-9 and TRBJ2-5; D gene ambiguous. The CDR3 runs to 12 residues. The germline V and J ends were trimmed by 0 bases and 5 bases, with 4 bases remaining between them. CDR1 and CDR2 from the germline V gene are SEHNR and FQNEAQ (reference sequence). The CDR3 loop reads CASSLAWETQYF. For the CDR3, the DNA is TGTGCCAGCAGCTTAGCATGGGAGACCCAGTACTTC.

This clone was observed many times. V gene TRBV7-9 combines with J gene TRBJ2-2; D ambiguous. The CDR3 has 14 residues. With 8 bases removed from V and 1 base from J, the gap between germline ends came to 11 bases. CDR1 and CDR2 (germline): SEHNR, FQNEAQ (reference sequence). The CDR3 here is CASGRFVNTGELFF. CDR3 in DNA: TGTGCCAGCGGACGTTTCGTGAACACCGGGGAGCTGTTTTTT.

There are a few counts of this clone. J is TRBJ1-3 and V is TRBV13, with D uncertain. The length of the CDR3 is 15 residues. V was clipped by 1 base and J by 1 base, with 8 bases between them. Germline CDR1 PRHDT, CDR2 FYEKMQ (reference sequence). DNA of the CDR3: TGTGCCAGCAGCTTAGACCGGGTATCTGGAAACACCATATATTTT. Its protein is CASSLDRVSGNTIYF.